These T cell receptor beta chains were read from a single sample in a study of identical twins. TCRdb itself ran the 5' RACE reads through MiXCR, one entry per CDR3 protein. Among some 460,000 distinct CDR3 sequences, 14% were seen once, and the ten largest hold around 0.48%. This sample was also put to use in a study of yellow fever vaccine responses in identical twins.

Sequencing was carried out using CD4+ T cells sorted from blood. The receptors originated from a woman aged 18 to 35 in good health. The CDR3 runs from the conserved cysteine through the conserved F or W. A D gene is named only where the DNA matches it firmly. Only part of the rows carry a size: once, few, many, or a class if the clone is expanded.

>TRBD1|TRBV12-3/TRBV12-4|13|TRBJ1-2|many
CASRPGTGYGYTF
TGTGCCAGCAGACCCGGGACAGGCTATGGCTACACCTTC
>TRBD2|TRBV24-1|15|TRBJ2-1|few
CATSEPGGFYNEQFF
TGTGCCACCAGTGAGCCGGGAGGCTTCTACAATGAGCAGTTCTTC
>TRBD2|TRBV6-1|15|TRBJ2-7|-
CASSTASGPVYEQYF
TGTGCCAGCAGCACCGCTAGCGGACCTGTCTACGAGCAGTACTTC
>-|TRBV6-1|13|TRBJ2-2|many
CASNWKGSGELFF
TGTGCCAGCAACTGGAAAGGGTCCGGGGAGCTGTTTTTT
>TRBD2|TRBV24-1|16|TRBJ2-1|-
CATSGLAAVSYNEQFF
TGTGCCACCAGTGGTCTAGCGGCTGTCTCCTACAATGAGCAGTTCTTC
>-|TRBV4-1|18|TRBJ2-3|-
CASSQDRLSGNRADTQYF
TGCGCCAGCAGCCAAGATCGATTGTCAGGGAATAGAGCAGATACGCAGTATTTT
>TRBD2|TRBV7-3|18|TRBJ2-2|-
CASSLGLAGGSNTGELFF
TGTGCCAGCAGCTTGGGACTAGCGGGGGGCAGCAACACCGGGGAGCTGTTTTTT
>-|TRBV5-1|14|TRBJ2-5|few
CASSRSTTRETQYF
TGCGCCAGCAGCCGCTCGACTACCCGAGAGACCCAGTACTTC
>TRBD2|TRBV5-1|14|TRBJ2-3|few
CASMISGGTDTQYF
TGCGCCAGCATGATTAGCGGGGGGACAGATACGCAGTATTTT
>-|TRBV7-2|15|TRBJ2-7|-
CASSLVGPSSYEQYF
TGTGCCAGCAGCTTAGTGGGGCCGAGCTCCTACGAGCAGTACTTC
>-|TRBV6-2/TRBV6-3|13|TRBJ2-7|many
CASSRADGYEQYF
TGTGCCAGCAGCCGCGCGGACGGTTACGAGCAGTACTTC
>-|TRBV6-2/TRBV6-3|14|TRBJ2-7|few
CASRGMGLAYEQYF
TGTGCCAGCAGGGGGATGGGACTCGCCTACGAGCAGTACTTC
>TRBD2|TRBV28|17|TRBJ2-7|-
CASSFQRAGGFSYEQYF
TGTGCCAGCAGTTTTCAAAGGGCGGGAGGCTTTTCCTACGAGCAGTACTTC
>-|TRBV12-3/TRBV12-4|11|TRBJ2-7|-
CASSAGFEQYF
TGTGCCAGCAGTGCAGGGTTCGAGCAGTACTTC
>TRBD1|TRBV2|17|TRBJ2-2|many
CASSEDYGTGADGELFF
TGTGCCAGCAGTGAAGATTACGGGACAGGGGCGGACGGGGAGCTGTTTTTT
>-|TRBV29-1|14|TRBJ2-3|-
CSTRRRASTDTQYF
TGCAGCACCCGGCGACGGGCTAGCACAGATACGCAGTATTTT
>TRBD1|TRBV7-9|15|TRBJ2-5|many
CASSLDRVVEETQYF
TGTGCCAGCAGCCTCGACAGGGTAGTTGAAGAGACCCAGTACTTC
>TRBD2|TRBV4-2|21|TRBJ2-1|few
CASSQEPGLAGGNSAYNEQFF
TGTGCCAGCAGCCAGGAACCGGGACTAGCGGGAGGGAATAGCGCCTACAATGAGCAGTTCTTC
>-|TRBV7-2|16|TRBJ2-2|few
CASSLAGVPNTGELFF
TGTGCCAGCAGCTTAGCAGGTGTCCCCAACACCGGGGAGCTGTTTTTT
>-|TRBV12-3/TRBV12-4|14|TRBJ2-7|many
CASRGIASRYEQYF
TGTGCCAGCAGGGGTATAGCCTCTCGGTACGAGCAGTACTTC
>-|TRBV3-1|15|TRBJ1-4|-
CASSPGGSVNEKLFF
TGTGCCAGCAGCCCCGGGGGCAGTGTAAATGAAAAACTGTTTTTT
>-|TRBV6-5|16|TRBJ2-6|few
CASSSGRVPGANVLTF
TGTGCCAGCAGTTCAGGCAGGGTCCCTGGGGCCAACGTCCTGACTTTC
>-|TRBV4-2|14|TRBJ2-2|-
CASSQEARTGELFF
TGTGCCAGCAGCCAAGAGGCGCGCACCGGGGAGCTGTTTTTT
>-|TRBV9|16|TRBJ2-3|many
CASSPPGTLYTDTQYF
TGTGCCAGCAGCCCTCCCGGGACACTTTACACAGATACGCAGTATTTT
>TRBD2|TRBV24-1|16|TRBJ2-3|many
CATSDLRLAGADTQYF
TGTGCCACCAGTGATTTAAGGCTAGCGGGCGCAGATACGCAGTATTTT
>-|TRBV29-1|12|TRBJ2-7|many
CSVADGSYEQYF
TGCAGCGTTGCGGACGGCTCCTACGAGCAGTACTTC
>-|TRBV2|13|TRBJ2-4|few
CASMTDTKNIQYF
TGTGCCAGCATGACAGACACCAAAAACATTCAGTACTTC
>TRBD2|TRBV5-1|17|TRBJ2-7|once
CASSFYSGRVGSGEQYF
TGCGCCAGCAGCTTTTATAGCGGGAGAGTCGGATCGGGCGAGCAGTACTTC
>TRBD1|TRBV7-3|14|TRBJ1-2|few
CASSRTGQGGAYTF
TGTGCCAGCAGCCGGACCGGACAGGGCGGTGCCTACACCTTC
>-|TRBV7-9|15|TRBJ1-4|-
CASSLAMTRNEKLFF
TGTGCCAGCAGCTTAGCCATGACAAGAAATGAAAAACTGTTTTTT
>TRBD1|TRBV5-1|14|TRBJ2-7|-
CASTTGGKGREQYF
TGCGCCAGCACGACAGGGGGCAAGGGAAGGGAGCAGTACTTC
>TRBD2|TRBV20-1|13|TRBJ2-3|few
CSAPRRGEVTQYF
TGCAGTGCCCCGCGGCGGGGGGAAGTTACGCAGTATTTT
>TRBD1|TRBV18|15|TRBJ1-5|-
CASSPQDRSYQPQHF
TGTGCCAGCTCACCGCAGGACAGGTCTTATCAGCCCCAGCATTTT
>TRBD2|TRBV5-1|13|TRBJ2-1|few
CASSAGTNNEQFF
TGCGCCAGCAGCGCGGGGACTAACAATGAGCAGTTCTTC
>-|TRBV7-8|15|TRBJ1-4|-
CASSLGAGLSEKLFF
TGTGCCAGCAGCTTAGGGGCAGGGTTGAGTGAAAAACTGTTTTTT
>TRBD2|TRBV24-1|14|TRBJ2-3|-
CATSDRREIDTQYF
TGTGCCACCAGTGATAGGCGGGAGATAGATACGCAGTATTTT
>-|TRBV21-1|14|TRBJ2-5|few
CASSKYPPPETQYF
TGTGCCAGCAGCAAGTACCCCCCGCCCGAGACCCAGTACTTC
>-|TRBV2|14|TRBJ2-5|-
CASSEEQWGETQYF
TGTGCCAGCAGTGAAGAGCAGTGGGGGGAGACCCAGTACTTC
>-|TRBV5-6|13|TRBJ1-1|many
CASSAAGWAEAFF
TGTGCCAGCAGTGCAGCAGGGTGGGCTGAAGCTTTCTTT
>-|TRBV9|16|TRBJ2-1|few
CASSVDPRGLNNEQFF
TGTGCCAGCAGCGTAGACCCTCGGGGACTTAACAATGAGCAGTTCTTC
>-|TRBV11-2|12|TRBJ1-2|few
CASSLTGTPVHF
TGTGCCAGCAGCTTAACCGGGACCCCGGTTCACTTC
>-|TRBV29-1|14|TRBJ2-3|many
CSVDVVVASDTQYF
TGCAGCGTTGACGTCGTGGTAGCTTCAGATACGCAGTATTTT
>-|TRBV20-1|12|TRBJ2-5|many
CSASGLQETQYF
TGCAGTGCTAGTGGACTCCAAGAGACCCAGTACTTC
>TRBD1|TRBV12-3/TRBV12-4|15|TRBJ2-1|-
CASSFGTGGYNEQFF
TGTGCCAGCAGTTTCGGGACAGGGGGCTACAATGAGCAGTTCTTC